This T cell receptor beta chain was recovered during a study of shared clonotypes between healthy human individuals. Overall study findings and caveats: Naive subsets generally exceeded memory subsets in estimated richness.

Per the germline V gene, CDR1 is LNHNV and CDR2 is YYDKDF (reference sequence). This CDR3 comprises 15 residues. V was cut by 2 bases and J by 8 bases, with 18 bases left in between. The repertoire was sequenced with immunoSEQ multiplex PCR; TCRdb's copy has only in-frame clones and lacks some. The sample records 180,000 or so clones, about 93% being singletons. A word on this clone: Its specificity is unknown.

The donors, healthy adults who were HIV-negative, had experienced no recent acute infections or vaccinations. The rearrangement links TRBV15 to TRBJ1-2; D may be TRBD1 (6 bases). Source material: naive CD4+ T cells sorted from blood. Subset here: CD45RA+ positively selected. This receptor was identified in a woman in her twenties or thirties in good health. This chain's CDR3 is CATSRNPGGRQGYTF. CDR3 nucleotides: TGTGCCACCAGCAGAAACCCCGGGGGGCGGCAAGGCTACACCTTC.